The 21 T cell receptor beta chains below come from one sample, sequenced in a study of vaccination and CD4 T cells after COVID-19. Sequenced with the Oncomine TCR Beta short-read assay was DNA taken from cultured CD4+ T cells. Using its own MiXCR run on the PCR reads, TCRdb lists one record per CDR3 protein. The top ten clones hold roughly 28% of a sample with roughly 11,000 distinct CDR3 sequences, around 50% of them seen once. Treatment in this sample: roughly 10-day PBMC culture with coronavirus spike peptide pools or control peptides (ViraFEST assay). The antigens of these receptors remain unknown. Specimen: CD4+ T cells from blood, cultured in vitro. These receptor sequences come from a human donor who had recovered from COVID-19.

The table lists this clonotype with a few counts. The genes are TRBV19 and TRBJ2-6; a weak D match, TRBD2 (5 bases). Deletions cut 3 bases from V and 4 bases from J, with 7 bases between. CDR1 and CDR2 (germline): LNHDA, SQIVND (reference sequence). The CDR3 loop spans 14 amino acids. The CDR3 bases are TGTGCCAGTAGTATGAGGGCCGGGGCCAACGTCCTGACTTTC. Amino acid sequence: CASSMRAGANVLTF.

The sample holds a few counts of this clonotype. The chain couples TRBV18 to TRBJ2-3; 7 bases agree with TRBD1. J lost 1 base, V lost 1 base, and 2 bases had no gene match. CDR3 length: 15 amino acids. Germline loops: CDR1 KGHSH, CDR2 LQKENI. The CDR3 coding sequence is TGTGCCAGCTCACCACAGACAGGGCGCACAGATACGCAGTATTTT. Translated, it gives CASSPQTGRTDTQYF.

This clonotype was picked up a small number of times. The chain has TRBV7-3 and TRBJ1-1; D possibly corresponds to TRBD1 (5 bases). CDR1 is SGHTA, CDR2 FQGTGA, per germline. The V gene lost 5 bases and the J gene lost 11 bases, with 18 bases spanning the gap. The CDR3 covers 13 residues. CDR3 sequence reads: CASSPGEGPGAFF. The CDR3 coding sequence is TGTGCCAGCAGCCCAGGTGAGGGGCCAGGGGCTTTCTTT.

This chain joins TRBV4-3 and TRBJ1-1; 8 bases line up with TRBD1. V dropped 4 bases and J dropped 7; count of bases not matched to a gene: 8. Germline loops: CDR1 LGHNA, CDR2 YSLEER. This CDR3 is 14 amino acids long. In DNA form, the CDR3 reads TGCGCCAGCAGCCGATCCCAGGGGGCCGGTGAAGCTTTCTTT. It is translated as CASSRSQGAGEAFF.

This clonotype was recorded a few times. J is TRBJ1-2 and V is TRBV6-1; no firm D call. Germline values: CDR1 MNHNS, CDR2 SASEGT. Trimming took off 2 bases at V and 8 bases at J, with 12 bases between the two ends. The length of the CDR3 is 13 residues. The CDR3 sequence: CASSESDDRGYTF. The DNA of the CDR3 is TGTGCCAGCAGTGAATCGGACGACCGAGGCTACACCTTC.

The chain couples TRBV19 to TRBJ2-7; D gene uncertain. The CDR3 is made up of 15 amino acids. V lost 6 bases and J 2 bases, leaving 17 bases between the germline ends. CDR1 is LNHDA and CDR2 is SQIVND in the germline V gene (reference sequence). The DNA for the CDR3 is TGTGCCAGTAGGAGAGGCTGGCAGGACGCCTACGAGCAGTACTTC. Its protein is CASRRGWQDAYEQYF.

This clonotype came up a few times. For the CDR3, the DNA is TGCAGTGCTAGTTATGGGCAGACATCCTATAGCAATCAGCCCCAGCATTTT. Translation: CSASYGQTSYSNQPQHF. The chain is built from TRBV20-1 and TRBJ1-5; no definite D call. The V and J ends lost 3 bases and 0 bases respectively, with 18 bases between them. The CDR3 covers 17 residues. CDR1 is DFQATT and CDR2 is SNEGSKA in the germline V gene (reference sequence).

This clonotype has only one observation. The V gene is TRBV20-1, the J gene TRBJ1-6, with D perhaps matching TRBD1 (5 bases). The V end lost 3 bases, the J end lost 9 bases, and 9 bases lay between the germline ends. The CDR3 is 12 amino acids. Germline CDR1 and CDR2: DFQATT and SNEGSKA (reference sequence). CDR3 sequence (DNA): TGCAGTGCTAGTTCGGGGACTTCACCCCTCCACTTT. Protein product: CSASSGTSPLHF.

The chain is built from TRBV28 and TRBJ2-3; 7 bases map to TRBD2. V trimming: 8 bases; J trimming: 2 bases; junction bases outside the gene matches: 1. Germline V gene lookup returns CDR1 MDHEN and CDR2 SYDVKM. The CDR3 extends over 12 amino acids. In DNA form, the CDR3 reads TGTGCCAGCGCGGGGGTCACAGATACGCAGTATTTT. This codes for CASAGVTDTQYF.

The gene calls are TRBV5-5 and TRBJ2-3; TRBD2 agrees at 9 bases. The CDR3 length is 14 residues. In germline, CDR1 is SGHKS, CDR2 YYEKEE (reference sequence). With 7 bases clipped from V and 2 bases from J, the junction kept 5 bases outside the gene matches. CDR3 DNA: TGTGCCAGCTGTAGCGGGGGCTACACAGATACGCAGTATTTT. It specifies CASCSGGYTDTQYF.

The V and J genes are TRBV6-2 or TRBV6-3 and TRBJ2-2; the D call may be TRBD1 or TRBD2 (5 bases each). In germline, CDR1 is MNHEY, CDR2 SVGEGT. The CDR3 runs 17 residues. The V end lost 5 bases, the J end lost 1 base, and 17 bases lay between the germline ends. The CDR3 DNA follows: TGTGCCAGCAGTCCCCATCAGTGGGGGAAGAACACCGGGGAGCTGTTTTTT. Translation: CASSPHQWGKNTGELFF.

The table lists this clonotype with a few counts. This chain joins TRBV24-1 and TRBJ2-2; D gene ambiguous. The germline V gene has CDR1 KGHDR and CDR2 SFDVKD. The CDR3 length is 13 residues. Trimming left V 6 bases short and J 2 bases short, with 6 bases between. The CDR3 sequence is CATSSTNTGELFF. For the CDR3, the DNA is TGTGCCACCAGTTCCACAAACACCGGGGAGCTGTTTTTT.

This clonotype was found a few times. The chain recombines TRBV20-1 with TRBJ2-4; 15 bases are a match to TRBD2. Germline V gene lookup returns CDR1 DFQATT and CDR2 SNEGSKA (reference sequence). This CDR3 has 21 residues. The V gene end was trimmed by 0 bases and the J gene end by 0 bases; junction bases not matched to a gene: 12. The CDR3 loop is CSARDYRTSGGGLLAKNIQYF. CDR3 bases: TGCAGTGCTAGAGATTACCGGACTAGCGGGGGGGGTTTACTAGCCAAAAACATTCAGTACTTC.

This clonotype came up once. The V and J genes are TRBV28 and TRBJ1-5; TRBD1 is a possible D gene (5 bases). This CDR3 region has 14 residues. V lost 5 bases and J 0 bases, leaving 8 bases between the germline ends. The germline V gene encodes CDR1 MDHEN and CDR2 SYDVKM. CDR3: CASSMDNSNQPQHF. CDR3 nucleotides: TGTGCCAGCAGTATGGACAATAGCAATCAGCCCCAGCATTTT.

V and J are TRBV15 and TRBJ1-2; D possibly corresponds to TRBD1 (5 bases). Germline CDR1 reads LNHNV; CDR2 reads YYDKDF (reference sequence). The V gene lost 1 base and the J gene lost 7 bases, with 10 bases spanning the gap. This CDR3 is built from 13 residues. The DNA of the CDR3 is TGTGCCACCAGCAGAGCCCAGGGCGGTGGCTACACCTTC. It encodes CATSRAQGGGYTF.

The chain has TRBV20-1 and TRBJ2-7; D is undetermined. V was cut by 4 bases and J by 0 bases, with 7 bases left in between. The length of the CDR3 is 12 residues. Germline V CDR1 and CDR2: DFQATT, SNEGSKA (reference sequence). The CDR3 sequence is CSANLGSYEQYF. In DNA, the CDR3 is TGCAGTGCTAATCTAGGCTCCTACGAGCAGTACTTC.

The chain links TRBV7-3 to TRBJ1-1, with D hard to call. Germline assignment: CDR1 SGHTA and CDR2 FQGTGA. V was shortened by 1 base and J by 4 bases, with 10 bases between the two germline ends. The CDR3 runs to 14 residues. CDR3 residues: CASSLRPTSTEAFF. The CDR3 DNA follows: TGTGCCAGCAGCTTAAGGCCTACTTCCACTGAAGCTTTCTTT.

The V gene is TRBV20-1, the J gene TRBJ2-7; D is unresolved. Per the germline V gene, CDR1 is DFQATT and CDR2 is SNEGSKA (reference sequence). V was clipped by 2 bases and J by 2 bases, with 13 bases between them. The CDR3 is 14 residues long. In DNA form, the CDR3 reads TGCAGTGCTAGACCAGACTTACGACCCTACGAGCAGTACTTC. Encoded protein: CSARPDLRPYEQYF.

This clonotype has more than one count but fewer than ten. The chain has TRBV27 and TRBJ2-7, with TRBD2 matching over 16 bases. Unmatched junction bases numbered 10, after V lost 6 bases and J lost 5 bases. This CDR3 contains 17 residues. Germline V gene data show CDR1 as MNHEY and CDR2 as SMNVEV (reference sequence). The CDR3: CASSSTGTSGRAHEQYF. The CDR3 DNA follows: TGTGCCAGCAGCAGTACCGGGACTAGCGGGAGGGCCCACGAGCAGTACTTC.

J is TRBJ1-5 and V is TRBV7-8, with D unclear. The CDR3 is made up of 13 amino acids. Germline values: CDR1 SGHVS, CDR2 FQNEAQ. V lost 2 bases and J 6 bases, leaving 8 bases between the germline ends. The CDR3 nucleotides are TGTGCCAGCAGCTTAACCTCTACTCAGCCCCAGCATTTT. Protein sequence: CASSLTSTQPQHF.

In its sample, this clonotype was seen a few times. The chain joins TRBV19 to TRBJ1-2; D is ambiguous. The CDR3 runs to 13 residues. From germline, CDR1 is LNHDA and CDR2 SQIVND (reference sequence). V dropped 0 bases and J dropped 4 bases, with 6 bases sitting between them. The CDR3 region is CASSIDVGYGYTF. The CDR3 DNA reads as TGTGCCAGTAGTATAGATGTGGGCTATGGCTACACCTTC.